This TCR beta chain comes out of a study of shared clonotypes between healthy human individuals. Study context: Aged 18 to 49, the donors were a couple of women and three men. Findings of the study overall: All-four-donor shared clonotypes had higher generation probabilities than non-shared clonotypes did. Donors were few, which limited the genetic and exposure-history diversity represented.

It was CD45RO-negative cells, positively selected for CCR7, that made up naive CD8 cells, with terminally differentiated effector memory CD45RA+ cells excluded. Germline CDR1 SEHNR, CDR2 FQNEAQ (reference sequence). Trimming shortened V by 5 bases and J by 4 bases, and 9 bases separated the two germline ends. The CDR3 extends over 12 amino acids. Assay used: immunoSEQ multiplex PCR; TCRdb lists only in-frame clones, some missing. The table records some 2.1 million clones, 85% to 95% of them present only once. Notes on this clone: Its specificity is unknown. Other DNA sequences in this specimen translate into the identical CDR3.

The TCR was taken from a man in his late teens or twenties in good health. Material for sequencing was naive CD8+ T cells sorted from blood. The rearrangement joins TRBV7-9 to TRBJ2-7; the D gene is possibly TRBD1 (5 bases). The CDR3 DNA sequence: TGTGCCAGCAGCCAAGACAGTTACGAGCAGTACTTC. Its translation: CASSQDSYEQYF.